This entry describes one TCR beta chain. This CDR3 comprises 15 residues. V was clipped by 6 bases and J by 2 bases; unmatched bases: 7. The germline CDR1 and CDR2 sequences are SNHLY and FYNNEI. Individuals drawn from 24 US areas were about 18 to 95 years old. Cohort allocation depended upon clinical history that participants reported. The data were taken from a study of blood T cell repertoires in COVID-19. As originally analysed: Amplified reference gene primers provided the basis for estimating nucleated cell counts. The protocol was immunoSEQ multiplex PCR, while the TCRdb copy is restricted to in-frame clones and leaves out a portion. V, J and clone size are those of that table, while D and trimming were read from the DNA. The sample includes a few hundred thousand clones, over 80% of them seen just once.

The rearrangement joins TRBV2 to TRBJ2-1; 7 positions agree with TRBD2. The sample comprised PBMCs or T cells enriched from blood (not recorded which). The receptor's source is a woman under 30 who had recovered from COVID-19. The CDR3 nucleotides read TGTGCCAGCAGGGTGGGCGGGGGAACCTACAATGAGCAGTTCTTC. Protein: CASRVGGGTYNEQFF. Supplemented by reference TRBV2 and TRBJ2-1, the full variable domain reads EPEVTQTPSHQVTQMGQEVILRCVPISNHLYFYWYRQILGQKVEFLVSFYNNEISEKSEIFDDQFSVERPDGSNFTLKIRSTKLEDSAMYFCASRVGGGTYNEQFFGPGTRLTVL.